Following are 2 T cell receptor beta chains from one sample sequenced in a study of breast tumors, draining lymph nodes, adjacent tissues (dated by TCRdb to the mid-2010s). Lymph node samples came from the axillary draining lymph nodes of breast cancer patients. The protocol used for the library was multiplex PCR. Reads for this sample came from an Illumina HiSeq 2000. TCRdb took the public reads, trimmed them with fastp at Q25, ran MiXCR for clone calling and kept in-frame beta chains. Each CDR3 protein appears once, grouped with its most common genes and DNA. Present in this sample are about 170,000 distinct CDR3 sequences, around a third of which were seen just once. The leading ten clones occupy about 3.7% of the sample. The sequencing input was axillary lymph node tissue. These receptors all come from a female donor with breast cancer. Some clones in this sample may be carry-over from other donors' samples.

The chain is built from TRBV6-2 or TRBV6-3 and TRBJ1-1, with D unresolved. The CDR3 covers 17 residues. Trimming pared 2 bases from V and 1 base from J, leaving 17 bases between. Germline-derived CDR1 and CDR2 are MNHEY and SVGEGT. DNA of the CDR3: TGTGCCAGCAGTTACAACAGCATGTTCAATAAGAACACTGAAGCTTTCTTT. Protein product: CASSYNSMFNKNTEAFF.

This chain joins TRBV10-3 and TRBJ2-5; D not certain. The germline CDR1 and CDR2 sequences are ENHRY and SYGVKD. Trimming pared 5 bases from V and 0 bases from J, leaving 10 bases between. The CDR3 covers 14 residues. The CDR3 DNA reads as TGTGCCATCAGTCCGGACCTACACCAAGAGACCCAGTACTTC. Translated: CAISPDLHQETQYF.